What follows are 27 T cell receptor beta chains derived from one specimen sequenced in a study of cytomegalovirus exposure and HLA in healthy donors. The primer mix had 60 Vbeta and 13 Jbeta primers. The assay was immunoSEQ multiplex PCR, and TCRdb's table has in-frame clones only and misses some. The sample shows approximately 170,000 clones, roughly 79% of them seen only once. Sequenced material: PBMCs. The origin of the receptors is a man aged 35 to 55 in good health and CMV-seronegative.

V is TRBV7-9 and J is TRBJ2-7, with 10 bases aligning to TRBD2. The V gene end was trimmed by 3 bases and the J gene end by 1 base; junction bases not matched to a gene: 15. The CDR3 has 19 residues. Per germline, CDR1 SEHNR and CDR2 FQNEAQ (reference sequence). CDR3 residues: CASSLGSTSTSGISYEQYF. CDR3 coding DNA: TGTGCCAGCAGCTTGGGTAGTACGTCTACTAGCGGGATTTCCTACGAGCAGTACTTC.

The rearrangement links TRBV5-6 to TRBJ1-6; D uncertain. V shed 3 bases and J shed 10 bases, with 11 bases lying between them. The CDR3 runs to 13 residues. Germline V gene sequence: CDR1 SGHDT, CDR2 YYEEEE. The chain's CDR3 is CASSSPGASPLHF. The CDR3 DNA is TGTGCCAGCAGCTCCCCGGGAGCGTCACCCCTCCACTTT.

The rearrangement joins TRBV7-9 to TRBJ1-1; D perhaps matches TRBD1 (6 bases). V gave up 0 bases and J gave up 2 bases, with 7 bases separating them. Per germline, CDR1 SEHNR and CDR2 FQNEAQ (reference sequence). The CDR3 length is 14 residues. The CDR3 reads CASSLAGGNTEAFF. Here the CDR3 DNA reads TGTGCCAGCAGCTTAGCAGGGGGTAACACTGAAGCTTTCTTT.

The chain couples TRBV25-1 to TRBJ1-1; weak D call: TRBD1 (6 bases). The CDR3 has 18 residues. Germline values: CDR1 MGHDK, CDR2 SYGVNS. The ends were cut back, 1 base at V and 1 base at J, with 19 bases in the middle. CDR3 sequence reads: CASSEFRGAGGGNTEAFF. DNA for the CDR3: TGTGCCAGCAGTGAATTTCGGGGGGCGGGAGGTGGGAACACTGAAGCTTTCTTT.

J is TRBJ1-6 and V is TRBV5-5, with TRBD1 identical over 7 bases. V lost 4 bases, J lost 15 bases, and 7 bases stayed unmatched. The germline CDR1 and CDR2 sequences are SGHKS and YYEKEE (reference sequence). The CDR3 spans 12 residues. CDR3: CASSLPQGNLHF. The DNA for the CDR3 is TGTGCCAGCAGCCTTCCACAGGGGAACCTCCACTTT.

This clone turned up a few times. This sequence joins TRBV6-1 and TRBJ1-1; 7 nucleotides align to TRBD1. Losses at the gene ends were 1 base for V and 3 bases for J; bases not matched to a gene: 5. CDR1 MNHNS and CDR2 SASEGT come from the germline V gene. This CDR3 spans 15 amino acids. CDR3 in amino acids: CASSEGGGGYTEAFF. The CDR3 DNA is TGTGCCAGCAGTGAAGGAGGGGGCGGGTACACTGAAGCTTTCTTT.

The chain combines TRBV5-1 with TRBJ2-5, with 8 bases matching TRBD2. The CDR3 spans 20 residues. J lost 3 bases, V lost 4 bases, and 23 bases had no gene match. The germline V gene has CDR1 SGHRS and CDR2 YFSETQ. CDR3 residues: CASSRGAPGTSGGTKETQYF. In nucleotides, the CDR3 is TGCGCCAGCAGCAGGGGGGCGCCTGGTACTAGCGGAGGGACGAAAGAGACCCAGTACTTC.

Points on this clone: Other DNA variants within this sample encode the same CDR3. CDR3 sequence: CASSLASGETQYF. CDR3 in DNA: TGTGCCAGCAGCTTAGCCTCCGGGGAGACCCAGTACTTC. This chain links TRBV7-9 with TRBJ2-5; unclear D gene. Trimming shortened V by 0 bases and J by 5 bases, and 7 bases separated the two germline ends. This CDR3 contains 13 residues. CDR1 SEHNR and CDR2 FQNEAQ come from the germline V gene (reference sequence). The complete variable domain, with remaining parts taken from reference TRBV7-9 and TRBJ2-5, reads DTGVSQNPRHKITKRGQNVTFRCDPISEHNRLYWYRQTLGQGPEFLTYFQNEAQLEKSRLLSDRFSAERPKGSFSTLEIQRTEQGDSAMYLCASSLASGETQYFGPGTRLLVL.

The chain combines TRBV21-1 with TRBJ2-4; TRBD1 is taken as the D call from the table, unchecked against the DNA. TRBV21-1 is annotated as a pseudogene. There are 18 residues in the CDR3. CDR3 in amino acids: CASSKARTAALAKNIQYF. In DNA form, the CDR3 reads TGTGCCAGCAGCAAAGCGCGGACAGCTGCTCTAGCCAAAAACATTCAGTACTTC.

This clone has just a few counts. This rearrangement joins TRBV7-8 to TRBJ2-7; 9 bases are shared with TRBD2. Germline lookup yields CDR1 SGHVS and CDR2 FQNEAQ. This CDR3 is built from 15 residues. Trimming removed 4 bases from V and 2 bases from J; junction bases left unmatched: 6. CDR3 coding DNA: TGTGCCAGCAGCTCCCGCGGGAGGGCTCCCTACGAGCAGTACTTC. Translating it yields CASSSRGRAPYEQYF.

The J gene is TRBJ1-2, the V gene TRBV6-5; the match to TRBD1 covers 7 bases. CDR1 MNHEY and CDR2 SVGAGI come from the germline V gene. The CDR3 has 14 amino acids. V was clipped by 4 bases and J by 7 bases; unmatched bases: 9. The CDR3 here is CASSSLTGAGGYTF. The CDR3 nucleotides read TGTGCCAGCAGTTCCTTAACAGGGGCGGGTGGCTACACCTTC.

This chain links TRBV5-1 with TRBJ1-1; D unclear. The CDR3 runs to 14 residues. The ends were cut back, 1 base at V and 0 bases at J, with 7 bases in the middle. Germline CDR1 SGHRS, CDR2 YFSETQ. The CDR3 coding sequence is TGCGCCAGCAGCTTGAACATTATGAACACTGAAGCTTTCTTT. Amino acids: CASSLNIMNTEAFF. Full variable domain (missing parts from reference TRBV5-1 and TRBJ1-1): KAGVTQTPRYLIKTRGQQVTLSCSPISGHRSVSWYQQTPGQGLQFLFEYFSETQRNKGNFPGRFSGRQFSNSRSEMNVSTLELGDSALYLCASSLNIMNTEAFFGQGTRLTVV.

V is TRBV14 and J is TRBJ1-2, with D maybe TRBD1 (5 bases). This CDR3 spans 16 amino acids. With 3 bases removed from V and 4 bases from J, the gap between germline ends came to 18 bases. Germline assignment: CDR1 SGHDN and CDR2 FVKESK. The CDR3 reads CASSQRGLSWGYGYTF. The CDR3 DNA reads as TGTGCCAGCAGCCAGCGGGGCCTGTCGTGGGGCTATGGCTACACCTTC.

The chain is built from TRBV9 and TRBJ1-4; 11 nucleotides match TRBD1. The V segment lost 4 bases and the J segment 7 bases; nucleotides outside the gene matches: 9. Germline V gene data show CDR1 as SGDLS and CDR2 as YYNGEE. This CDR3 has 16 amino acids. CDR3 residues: CASSPGQGAYSEKLFF. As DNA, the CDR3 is TGTGCCAGCAGCCCAGGACAGGGGGCGTATTCTGAAAAACTGTTTTTT.

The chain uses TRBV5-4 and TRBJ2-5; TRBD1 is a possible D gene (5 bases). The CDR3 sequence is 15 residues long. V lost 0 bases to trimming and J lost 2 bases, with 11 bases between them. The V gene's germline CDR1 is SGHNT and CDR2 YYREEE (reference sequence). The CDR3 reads CASSLETAYQETQYF. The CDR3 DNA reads TGTGCCAGCAGCTTGGAGACAGCTTATCAAGAGACCCAGTACTTC.

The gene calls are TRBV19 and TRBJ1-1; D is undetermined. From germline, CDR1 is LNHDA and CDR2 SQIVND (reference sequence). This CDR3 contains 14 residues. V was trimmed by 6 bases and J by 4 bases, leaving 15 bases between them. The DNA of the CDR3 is TGTGCCAGTAGCGCCCCCACGGAGAGCACTGAAGCTTTCTTT. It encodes CASSAPTESTEAFF.

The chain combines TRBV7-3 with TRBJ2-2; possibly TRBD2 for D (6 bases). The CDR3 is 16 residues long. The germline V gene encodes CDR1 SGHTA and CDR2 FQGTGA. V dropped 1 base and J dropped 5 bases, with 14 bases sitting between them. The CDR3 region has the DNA TGTGCCAGCAGCTTAATGTACGGGAGTGGGACCGGGGAGCTGTTTTTT. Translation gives CASSLMYGSGTGELFF.

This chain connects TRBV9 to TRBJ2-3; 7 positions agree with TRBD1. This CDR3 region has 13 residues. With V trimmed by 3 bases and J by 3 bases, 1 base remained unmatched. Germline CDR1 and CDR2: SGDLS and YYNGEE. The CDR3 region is CASSETGTDTQYF. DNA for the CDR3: TGTGCCAGCAGCGAGACAGGGACAGATACGCAGTATTTT.

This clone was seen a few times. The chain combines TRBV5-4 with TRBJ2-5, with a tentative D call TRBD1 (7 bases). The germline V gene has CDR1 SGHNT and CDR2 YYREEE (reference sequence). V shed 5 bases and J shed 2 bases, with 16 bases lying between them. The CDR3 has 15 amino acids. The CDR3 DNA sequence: TGTGCCAGCAGGTACAGTCAGGGGGGACAAGAGACCCAGTACTTC. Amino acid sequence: CASRYSQGGQETQYF. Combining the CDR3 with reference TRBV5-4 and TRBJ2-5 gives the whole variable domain ETGVTQSPTHLIKTRGQQVTLRCSSQSGHNTVSWYQQALGQGPQFIFQYYREEENGRGNFPPRFSGLQFPNYSSELNVNALELDDSALYLCASRYSQGGQETQYFGPGTRLLVL.

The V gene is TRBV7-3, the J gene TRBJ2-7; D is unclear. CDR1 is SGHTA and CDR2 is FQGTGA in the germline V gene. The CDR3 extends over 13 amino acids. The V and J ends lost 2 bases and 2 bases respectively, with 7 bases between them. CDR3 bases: TGTGCCAGCAGCTTAGACTTTACCTACGAGCAGTACTTC. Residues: CASSLDFTYEQYF.

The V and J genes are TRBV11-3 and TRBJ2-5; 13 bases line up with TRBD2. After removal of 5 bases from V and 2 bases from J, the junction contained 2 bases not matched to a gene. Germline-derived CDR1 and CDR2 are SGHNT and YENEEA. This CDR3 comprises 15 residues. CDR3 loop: CASSPGLAGQETQYF. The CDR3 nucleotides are TGTGCCAGCAGCCCGGGACTAGCGGGACAAGAGACCCAGTACTTC.

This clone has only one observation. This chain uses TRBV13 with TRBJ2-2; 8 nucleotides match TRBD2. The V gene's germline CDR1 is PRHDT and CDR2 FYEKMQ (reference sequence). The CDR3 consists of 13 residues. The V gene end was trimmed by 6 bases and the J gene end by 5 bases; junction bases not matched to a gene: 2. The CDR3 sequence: CASSSSGTGELFF. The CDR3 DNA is TGTGCCAGCAGTTCTAGCGGGACCGGGGAGCTGTTTTTT. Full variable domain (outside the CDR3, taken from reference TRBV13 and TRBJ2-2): AAGVIQSPRHLIKEKRETATLKCYPIPRHDTVYWYQQGPGQDPQFLISFYEKMQSDKGSIPDRFSAQQFSDYHSELNMSSLELGDSALYFCASSSSGTGELFFGEGSRLTVL.

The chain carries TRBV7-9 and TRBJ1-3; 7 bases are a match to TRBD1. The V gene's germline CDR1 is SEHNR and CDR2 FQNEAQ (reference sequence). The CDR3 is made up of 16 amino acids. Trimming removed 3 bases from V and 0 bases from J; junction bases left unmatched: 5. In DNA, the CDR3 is TGTGCCAGCAGCTTCGACAGGGCCAACTCTGGAAACACCATATATTTT. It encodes CASSFDRANSGNTIYF.

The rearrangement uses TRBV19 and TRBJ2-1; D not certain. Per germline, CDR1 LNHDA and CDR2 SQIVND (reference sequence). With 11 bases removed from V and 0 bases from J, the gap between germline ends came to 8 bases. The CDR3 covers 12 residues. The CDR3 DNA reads TGTGCCGCAGGTAGCTCCTACAATGAGCAGTTCTTC. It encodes CAAGSSYNEQFF.

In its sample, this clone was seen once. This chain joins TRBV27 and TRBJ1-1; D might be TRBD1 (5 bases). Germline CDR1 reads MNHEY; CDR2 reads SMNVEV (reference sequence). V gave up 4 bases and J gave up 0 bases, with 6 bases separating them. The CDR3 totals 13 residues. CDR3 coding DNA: TGTGCCAGCAGTTGGGGCATGAACACTGAAGCTTTCTTT. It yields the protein CASSWGMNTEAFF.

In DNA form, the CDR3 reads TGTGCCAGCAGTGCGGATCACTACGAGCAGTACTTC. Translating gives CASSADHYEQYF. This sequence joins TRBV2 and TRBJ2-5; D is uncertain. The J call may not be correct, given that the DNA end is closer to TRBJ2-7. From germline, CDR1 is SNHLY and CDR2 FYNNEI. The CDR3 length is 12 residues.

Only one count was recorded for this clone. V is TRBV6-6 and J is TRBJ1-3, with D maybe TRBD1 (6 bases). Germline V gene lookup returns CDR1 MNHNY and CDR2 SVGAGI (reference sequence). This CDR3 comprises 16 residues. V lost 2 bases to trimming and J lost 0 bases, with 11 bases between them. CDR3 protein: CASSYPTRGSGNTIYF. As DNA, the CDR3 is TGTGCCAGCAGTTACCCCACCAGGGGCTCTGGAAACACCATATATTTT.